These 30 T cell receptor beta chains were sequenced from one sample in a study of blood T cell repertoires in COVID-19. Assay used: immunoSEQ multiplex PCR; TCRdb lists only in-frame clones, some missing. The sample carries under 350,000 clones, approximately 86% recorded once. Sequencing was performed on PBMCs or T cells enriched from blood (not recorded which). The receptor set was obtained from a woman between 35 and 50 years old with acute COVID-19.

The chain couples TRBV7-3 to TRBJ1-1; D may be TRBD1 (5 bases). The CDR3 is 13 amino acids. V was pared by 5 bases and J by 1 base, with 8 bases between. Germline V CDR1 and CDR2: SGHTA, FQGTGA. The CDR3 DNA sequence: TGTGCCAGCAGCGTAGGGGAGAACACTGAAGCTTTCTTT. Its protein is CASSVGENTEAFF.

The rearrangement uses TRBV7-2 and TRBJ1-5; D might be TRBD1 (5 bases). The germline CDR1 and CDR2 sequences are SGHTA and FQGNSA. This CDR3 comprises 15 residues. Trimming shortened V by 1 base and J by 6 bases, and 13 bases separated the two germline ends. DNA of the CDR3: TGTGCCAGCAGCTTAGAAAGGGGAGGAGGTCAGCCCCAGCATTTT. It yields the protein CASSLERGGGQPQHF. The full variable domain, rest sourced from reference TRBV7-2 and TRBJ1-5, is GAGVSQSPSNKVTEKGKDVELRCDPISGHTALYWYRQSLGQGLEFLIYFQGNSAPDKSGLPSDRFSAERTGGSVSTLTIQRTQQEDSAVYLCASSLERGGGQPQHFGDGTRLSIL.

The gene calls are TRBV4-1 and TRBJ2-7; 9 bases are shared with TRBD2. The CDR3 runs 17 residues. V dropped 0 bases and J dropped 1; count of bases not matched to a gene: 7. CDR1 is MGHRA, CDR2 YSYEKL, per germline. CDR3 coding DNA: TGCGCCAGCAGCCAAGAGCTGACTAGCGGACAGTCCTACGAGCAGTACTTC. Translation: CASSQELTSGQSYEQYF.

CDR3 in amino acids: CASSIVGSKETQYF. CDR3 nucleotide sequence: TGTGCCAGTAGTATAGTGGGCTCCAAAGAGACCCAGTACTTC. This chain links TRBV19 with TRBJ2-5; D remains unclear. CDR3 length: 14 amino acids. Germline CDR1 and CDR2: LNHDA and SQIVND (reference sequence). The V end was cut by 1 base, the J end by 3 bases, with 9 bases between.

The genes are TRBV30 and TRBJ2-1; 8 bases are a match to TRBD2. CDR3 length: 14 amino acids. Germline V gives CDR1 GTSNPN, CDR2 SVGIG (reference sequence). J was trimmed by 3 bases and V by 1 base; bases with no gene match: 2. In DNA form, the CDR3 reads TGTGCCTGGAGTGAAGCGGGGGTCTACAATGAGCAGTTCTTC. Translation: CAWSEAGVYNEQFF.

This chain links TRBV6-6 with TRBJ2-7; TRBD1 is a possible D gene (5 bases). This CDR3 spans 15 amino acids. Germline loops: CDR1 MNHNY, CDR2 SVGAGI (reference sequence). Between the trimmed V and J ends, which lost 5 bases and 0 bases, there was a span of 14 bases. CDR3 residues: CASSTSDRNSYEQYF. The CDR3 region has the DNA TGTGCCAGCAGTACCTCCGACAGAAACTCCTACGAGCAGTACTTC.

The CDR3: CASGKGDRKQETQYF. The CDR3 DNA reads as TGTGCCAGCGGAAAGGGGGACAGGAAACAAGAGACCCAGTACTTC. J is TRBJ2-5 and V is TRBV7-9; 8 bases are a match to TRBD1. Germline V gene lookup returns CDR1 SEHNR and CDR2 FQNEAQ (reference sequence). CDR3 size: 15 residues. V was pared by 8 bases and J by 2 bases, with 10 bases of the junction left unmatched.

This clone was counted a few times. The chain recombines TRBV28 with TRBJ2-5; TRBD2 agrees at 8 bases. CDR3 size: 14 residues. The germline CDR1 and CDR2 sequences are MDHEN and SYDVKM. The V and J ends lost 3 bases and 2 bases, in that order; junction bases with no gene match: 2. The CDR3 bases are TGTGCCAGCAGTTTGGGCGGGAGGCAAGAGACCCAGTACTTC. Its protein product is CASSLGGRQETQYF.

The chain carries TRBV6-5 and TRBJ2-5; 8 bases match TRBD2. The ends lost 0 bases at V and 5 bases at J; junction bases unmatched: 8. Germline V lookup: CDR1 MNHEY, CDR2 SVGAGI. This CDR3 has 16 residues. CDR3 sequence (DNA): TGTGCCAGCAGTTACTCGTCCGGGACTAGGTGGGAGACCCAGTACTTC. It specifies CASSYSSGTRWETQYF.

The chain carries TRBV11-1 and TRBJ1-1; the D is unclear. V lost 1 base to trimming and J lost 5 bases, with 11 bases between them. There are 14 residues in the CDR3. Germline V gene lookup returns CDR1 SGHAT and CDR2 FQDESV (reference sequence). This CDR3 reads CASSLVVGLTEAFF. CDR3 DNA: TGTGCCAGCAGCTTAGTGGTTGGACTTACTGAAGCTTTCTTT. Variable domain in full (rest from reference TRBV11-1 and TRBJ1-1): EAEVAQSPRYKITEKSQAVAFWCDPISGHATLYWYRQILGQGPELLVQFQDESVVDDSQLPKDRFSAERLKGVDSTLKIQPAELGDSAMYLCASSLVVGLTEAFFGQGTRLTVV.

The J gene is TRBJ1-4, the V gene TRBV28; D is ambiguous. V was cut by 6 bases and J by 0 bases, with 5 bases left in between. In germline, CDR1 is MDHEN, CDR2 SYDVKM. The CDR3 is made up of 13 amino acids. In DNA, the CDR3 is TGTGCCAGCAGGAGAGCAACTAATGAAAAACTGTTTTTT. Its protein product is CASRRATNEKLFF.

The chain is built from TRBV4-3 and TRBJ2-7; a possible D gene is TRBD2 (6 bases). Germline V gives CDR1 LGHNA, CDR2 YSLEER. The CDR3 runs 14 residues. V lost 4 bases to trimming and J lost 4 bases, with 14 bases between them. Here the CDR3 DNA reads TGCGCCAGCAGCCCATCGGGAGTATCTTACGAGCAGTACTTC. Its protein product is CASSPSGVSYEQYF.

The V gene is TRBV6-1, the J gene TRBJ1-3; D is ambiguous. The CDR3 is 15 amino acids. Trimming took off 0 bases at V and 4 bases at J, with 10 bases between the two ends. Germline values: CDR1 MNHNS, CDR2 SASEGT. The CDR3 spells CASSEAVRTGNTIYF. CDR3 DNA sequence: TGTGCCAGCAGTGAAGCGGTCAGAACGGGAAACACCATATATTTT.

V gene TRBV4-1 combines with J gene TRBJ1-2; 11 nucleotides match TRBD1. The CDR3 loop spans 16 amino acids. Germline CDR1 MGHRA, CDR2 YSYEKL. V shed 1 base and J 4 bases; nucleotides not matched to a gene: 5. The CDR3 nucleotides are TGCGCCAGCAGCCAAGTCGGACAGGGGGCGGGCTATGGCTACACCTTC. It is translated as CASSQVGQGAGYGYTF.

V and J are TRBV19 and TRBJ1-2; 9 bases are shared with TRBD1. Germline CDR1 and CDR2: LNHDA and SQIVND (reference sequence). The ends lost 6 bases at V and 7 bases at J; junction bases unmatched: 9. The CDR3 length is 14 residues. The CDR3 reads CASRTGQGTVGYTF. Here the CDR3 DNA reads TGTGCCAGTAGAACTGGACAGGGGACGGTTGGCTACACCTTC.

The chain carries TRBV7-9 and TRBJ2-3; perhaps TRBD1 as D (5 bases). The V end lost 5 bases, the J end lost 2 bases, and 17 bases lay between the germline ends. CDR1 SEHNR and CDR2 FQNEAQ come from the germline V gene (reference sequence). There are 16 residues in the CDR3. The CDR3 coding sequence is TGTGCCAGCAGCGTCTTAGGGGTGGGTAACACAGATACGCAGTATTTT. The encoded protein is CASSVLGVGNTDTQYF.

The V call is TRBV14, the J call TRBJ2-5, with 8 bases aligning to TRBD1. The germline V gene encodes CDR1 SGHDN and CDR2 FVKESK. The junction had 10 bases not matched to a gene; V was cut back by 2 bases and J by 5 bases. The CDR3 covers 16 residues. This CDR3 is CASSQHRGANWETQYF. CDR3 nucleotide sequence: TGTGCCAGCAGCCAACACAGGGGGGCGAACTGGGAGACCCAGTACTTC.

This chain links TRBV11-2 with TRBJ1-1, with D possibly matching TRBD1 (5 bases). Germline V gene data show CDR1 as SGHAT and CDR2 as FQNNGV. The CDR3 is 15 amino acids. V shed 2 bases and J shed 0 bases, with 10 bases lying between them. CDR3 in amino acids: CASSLLGQMNTEAFF. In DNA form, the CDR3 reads TGTGCCAGCAGCTTATTGGGGCAGATGAACACTGAAGCTTTCTTT.

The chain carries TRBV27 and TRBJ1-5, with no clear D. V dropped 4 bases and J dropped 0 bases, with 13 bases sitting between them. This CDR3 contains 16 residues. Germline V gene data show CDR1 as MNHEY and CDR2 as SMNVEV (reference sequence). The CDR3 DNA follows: TGTGCCAGCAGTTCCCTTATGTCGGGTAGCAATCAGCCCCAGCATTTT. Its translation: CASSSLMSGSNQPQHF.

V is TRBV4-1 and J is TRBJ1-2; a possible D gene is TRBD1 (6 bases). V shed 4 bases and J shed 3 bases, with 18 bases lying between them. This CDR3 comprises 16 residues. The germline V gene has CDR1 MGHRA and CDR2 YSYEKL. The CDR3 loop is CASSPSRNRDDYGYTF. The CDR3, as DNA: TGCGCCAGCAGCCCGAGCAGAAACAGGGATGACTATGGCTACACCTTC.

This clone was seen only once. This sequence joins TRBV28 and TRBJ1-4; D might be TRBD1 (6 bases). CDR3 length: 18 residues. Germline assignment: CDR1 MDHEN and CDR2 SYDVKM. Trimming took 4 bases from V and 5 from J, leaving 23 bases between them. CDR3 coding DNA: TGTGCCAGCAGTTCACACAGGGTGCGGAGGCTCCAAAATGAAAAACTGTTTTTT. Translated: CASSSHRVRRLQNEKLFF.

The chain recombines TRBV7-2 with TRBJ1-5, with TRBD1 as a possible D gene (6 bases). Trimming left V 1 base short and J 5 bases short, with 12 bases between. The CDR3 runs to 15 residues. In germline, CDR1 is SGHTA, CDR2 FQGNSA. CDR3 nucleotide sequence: TGTGCCAGCAGCTTAGGTTCAGGGGCCGATCAGCCCCAGCATTTT. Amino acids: CASSLGSGADQPQHF.

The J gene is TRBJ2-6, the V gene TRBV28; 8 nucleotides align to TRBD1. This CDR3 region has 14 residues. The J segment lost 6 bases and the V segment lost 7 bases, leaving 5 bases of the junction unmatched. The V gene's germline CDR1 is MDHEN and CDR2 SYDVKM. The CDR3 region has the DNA TGTGCCAGCATCTCGACAGGGGTGGCCAACGTCCTGACTTTC. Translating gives CASISTGVANVLTF.

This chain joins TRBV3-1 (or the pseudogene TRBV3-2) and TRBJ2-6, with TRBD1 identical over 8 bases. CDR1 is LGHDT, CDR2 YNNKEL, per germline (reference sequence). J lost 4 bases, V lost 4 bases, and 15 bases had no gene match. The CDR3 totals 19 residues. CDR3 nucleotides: TGTGCCAGCAGCCCAATTTCCTCAGGGGGCCTTTCGGGGGCCAACGTCCTGACTTTC. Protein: CASSPISSGGLSGANVLTF.

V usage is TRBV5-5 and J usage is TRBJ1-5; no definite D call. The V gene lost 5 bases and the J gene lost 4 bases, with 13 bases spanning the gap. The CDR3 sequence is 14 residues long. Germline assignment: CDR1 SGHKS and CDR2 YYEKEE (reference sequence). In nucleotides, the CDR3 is TGTGCCAGCAGTGTGGAATGGACTAATCAGCCCCAGCATTTT. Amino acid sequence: CASSVEWTNQPQHF.

CDR3 nucleotides: TGTGCCAGCGCCTCGACTAGCGGGAGTGAGACCCAGTACTTC. This codes for CASASTSGSETQYF. This rearrangement joins TRBV28 to TRBJ2-5; 12 bases match TRBD2. CDR1 is MDHEN and CDR2 is SYDVKM in the germline V gene. V gave up 8 bases and J gave up 5 bases; unmatched junction bases: 6. This CDR3 is 14 amino acids long.

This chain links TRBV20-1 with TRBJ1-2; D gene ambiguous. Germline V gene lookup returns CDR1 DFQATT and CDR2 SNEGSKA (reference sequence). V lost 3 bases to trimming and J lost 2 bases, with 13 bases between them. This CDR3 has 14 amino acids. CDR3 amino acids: CSASFPGSNYGYTF. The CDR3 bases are TGCAGTGCTAGTTTCCCGGGGTCCAACTATGGCTACACCTTC.

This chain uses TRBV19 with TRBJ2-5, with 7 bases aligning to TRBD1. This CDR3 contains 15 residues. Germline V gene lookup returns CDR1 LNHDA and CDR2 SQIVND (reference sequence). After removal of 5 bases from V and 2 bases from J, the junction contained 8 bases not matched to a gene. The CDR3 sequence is CASSLMGTAQETQYF. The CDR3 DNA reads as TGTGCCAGTAGTCTAATGGGGACAGCGCAAGAGACCCAGTACTTC.

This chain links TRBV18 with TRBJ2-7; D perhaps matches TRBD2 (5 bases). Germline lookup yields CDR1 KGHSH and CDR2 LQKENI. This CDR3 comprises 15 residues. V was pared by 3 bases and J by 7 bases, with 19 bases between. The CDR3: CASSPRVVGVGEQYF. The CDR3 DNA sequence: TGTGCCAGCTCACCTCGGGTAGTCGGGGTGGGGGAGCAGTACTTC.

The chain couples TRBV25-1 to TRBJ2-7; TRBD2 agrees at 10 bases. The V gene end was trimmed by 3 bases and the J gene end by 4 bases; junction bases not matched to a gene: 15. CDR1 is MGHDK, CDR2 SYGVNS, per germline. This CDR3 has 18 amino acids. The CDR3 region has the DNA TGTGCCAGCAGTGACCCCGGGGTAGCGGGAGGTCGACCTTACGAGCAGTACTTC. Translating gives CASSDPGVAGGRPYEQYF.